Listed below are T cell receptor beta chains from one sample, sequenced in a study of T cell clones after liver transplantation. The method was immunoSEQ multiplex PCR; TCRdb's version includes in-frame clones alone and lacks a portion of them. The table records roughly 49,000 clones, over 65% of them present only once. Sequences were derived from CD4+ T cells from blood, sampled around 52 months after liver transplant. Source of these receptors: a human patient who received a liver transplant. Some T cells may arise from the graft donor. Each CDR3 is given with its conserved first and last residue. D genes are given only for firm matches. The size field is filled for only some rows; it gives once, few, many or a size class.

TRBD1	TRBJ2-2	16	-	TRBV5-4	TGTGCCAGCAGCTCACAGGGGGGAAAGAGTATCGGGGAGCTGTTTTTT	CASSSQGGKSIGELFF
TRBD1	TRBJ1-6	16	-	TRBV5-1	TGCGCCAGCAGCTTGGCCGGAGGGGGCGCGAATTCACCCCTCCACTTT	CASSLAGGGANSPLHF
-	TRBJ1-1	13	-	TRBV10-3	TGTGCCATCAGTGAGGACCGGTGGGACGCCGCTTTCTTT	CAISEDRWDAAFF
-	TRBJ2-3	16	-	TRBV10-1	TGCGCCAGCAGTGAGTCAGTTACAGGAGGCACAGATACGCAGTATTTT	CASSESVTGGTDTQYF
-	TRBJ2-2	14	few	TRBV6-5	TGTGCCAGCAGCTCCCGGCCCTACACCGGGGAGCTGTTTTTT	CASSSRPYTGELFF
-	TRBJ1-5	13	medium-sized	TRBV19	TGTGCCAGTAGTGGGGACGTAGACCAGCCCCAGCATTTT	CASSGDVDQPQHF
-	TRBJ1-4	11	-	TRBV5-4	TGTGCCAGCAGCCCCGGACAAAAACTGTTTTTT	CASSPGQKLFF
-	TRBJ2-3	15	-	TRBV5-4	TGTGCCAGCAGCCCTAGGGTGGGAGCCACAGATACGCAGTATTTT	CASSPRVGATDTQYF
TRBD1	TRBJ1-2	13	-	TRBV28	TGTGCCAGCGGGGGCCAGAGGGACAGAGGCTACACCTTC	CASGGQRDRGYTF
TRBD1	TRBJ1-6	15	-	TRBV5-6	TGTGCCAGCAGCTTGGGGCAGGGGGCTTGGTCACCCCTCCACTTT	CASSLGQGAWSPLHF
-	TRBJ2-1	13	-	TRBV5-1	TGCGCCAGCAGCACCGCCAACGGCAATGAGCAGTTCTTC	CASSTANGNEQFF
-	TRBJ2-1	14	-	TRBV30	TGTGCCTGGAGAGGGGACACCTTATACAATGAGCAGTTCTTC	CAWRGDTLYNEQFF
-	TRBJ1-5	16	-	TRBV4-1	TGCGCCAGCAAGGCTGCAGTCGACTATAGCAATCAGCCCCAGCATTTT	CASKAAVDYSNQPQHF
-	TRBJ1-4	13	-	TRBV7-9	TGTGCCAGCAGCTTATACTCTAATGAAAAACTGTTTTTT	CASSLYSNEKLFF
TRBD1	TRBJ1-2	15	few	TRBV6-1	TGTGCCAGCAGTGAAGCTTTCAGGACAGGGACTGGCTACACCTTC	CASSEAFRTGTGYTF
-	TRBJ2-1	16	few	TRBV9	TGTGCCAGCAGCGGAGGAGGGTTAAGCTCCTACAATGAGCAGTTCTTC	CASSGGGLSSYNEQFF
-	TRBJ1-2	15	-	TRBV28	TGTGCCAGCAGCCGTGGGGGGAGAGCTAACTATGGCTACACCTTC	CASSRGGRANYGYTF
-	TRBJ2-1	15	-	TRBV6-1	TGTGCCAGCTCCGAAAGGGGGAGCTCCTACAATGAGCAGTTCTTC	CASSERGSSYNEQFF
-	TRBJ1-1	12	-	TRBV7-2	TGTGCCAGCAGCTTAGGCTTGTCCTTGGCTTTCTTT	CASSLGLSLAFF
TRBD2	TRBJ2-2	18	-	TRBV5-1	TGCGCCAGCAGCTCCGATAGCGGGGGGGCTGGTAACACCGGGGAGCTGTTTTTT	CASSSDSGGAGNTGELFF
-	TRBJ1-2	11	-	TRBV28	TGTGGAGCCCGGCGGGACTATGGCTACACCTTC	CGARRDYGYTF
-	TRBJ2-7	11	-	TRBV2	TGTGCCAGCAGTGAACGGTACGAGCAGTACTTC	CASSERYEQYF
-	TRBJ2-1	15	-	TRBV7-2	TGTGCCAGCAGCCTACAGACTGGACCATACAATGAGCAGTTCTTC	CASSLQTGPYNEQFF
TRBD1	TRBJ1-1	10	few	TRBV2	TGTGCCAGCCGACAGGGGTCAGCTTTCTTT	CASRQGSAFF
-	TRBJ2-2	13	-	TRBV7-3	TGTGCCAGCAGCTCTGTAGGCACCGGGGAGCTGTTTTTT	CASSSVGTGELFF
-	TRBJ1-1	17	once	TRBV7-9	TGTGCCAGCAGCTTATTAGAGACAGGACTACTGAACACTGAAGCTTTCTTT	CASSLLETGLLNTEAFF
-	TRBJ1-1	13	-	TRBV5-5	TGTGCCAGCAGCTTGCAGGTGGAAACTGAAGCTTTCTTT	CASSLQVETEAFF
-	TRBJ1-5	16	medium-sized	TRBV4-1	TGCGCCAGCAGCCAGGCGGGGTTGGGGAGCAATCAGCCCCAGCATTTT	CASSQAGLGSNQPQHF
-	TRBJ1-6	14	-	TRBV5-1	TGCGCCAGTTCTCGGGCGGGCGGTAATTCACCCCTCCACTTT	CASSRAGGNSPLHF